This T cell receptor (beta chain) derives from a study of blood T cell repertoires in COVID-19. Original data processing: Amplified reference gene primers provided the basis for estimating nucleated cell counts. Only in-frame clones appear in the TCRdb table, and some are missing; sequencing was by immunoSEQ multiplex PCR. Clone size and the V and J calls come from that table; the DNA yielded D and trimming. The sample includes about 68,000 clones, 75% to 95% seen only once; the top ten take 6.9%. The CDR3 has 17 residues. V lost 6 bases and J lost 5; bases outside the gene matches: 13. Germline V gives CDR1 LNHDA, CDR2 SQIVND (reference sequence).

This TCR was recovered from a human donor in a cohort sampled during active COVID-19. The chain carries TRBV19 and TRBJ2-1; TRBD1 agrees at 10 bases. Sequencing was performed on peripheral blood. CDR3 sequence reads: CASSGVYRDRGNNEQFF. The CDR3 coding sequence is TGTGCCAGTAGCGGAGTATACCGGGACAGGGGTAACAATGAGCAGTTCTTC. Complete variable domain (other parts from reference TRBV19 and TRBJ2-1): DGGITQSPKYLFRKEGQNVTLSCEQNLNHDAMYWYRQDPGQGLRLIYYSQIVNDFQKGDIAEGYSVSREKKESFPLTVTSAQKNPTAFYLCASSGVYRDRGNNEQFFGPGTRLTVL.